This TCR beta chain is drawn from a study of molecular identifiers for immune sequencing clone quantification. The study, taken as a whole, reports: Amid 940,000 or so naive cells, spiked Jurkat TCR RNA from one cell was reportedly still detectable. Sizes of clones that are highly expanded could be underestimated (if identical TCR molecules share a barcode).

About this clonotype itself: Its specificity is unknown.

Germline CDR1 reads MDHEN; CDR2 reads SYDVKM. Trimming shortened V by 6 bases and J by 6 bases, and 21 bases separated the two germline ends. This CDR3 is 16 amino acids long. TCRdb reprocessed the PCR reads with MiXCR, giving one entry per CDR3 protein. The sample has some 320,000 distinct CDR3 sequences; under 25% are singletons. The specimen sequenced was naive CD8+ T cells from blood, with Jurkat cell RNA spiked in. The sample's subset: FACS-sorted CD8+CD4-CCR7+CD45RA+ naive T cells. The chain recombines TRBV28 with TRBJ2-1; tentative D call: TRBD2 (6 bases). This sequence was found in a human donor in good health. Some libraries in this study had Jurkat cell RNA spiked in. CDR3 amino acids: CASSLTAGWRGNEQFF. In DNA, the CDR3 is TGTGCCAGCAGCTTGACGGCGGGGTGGCGGGGCAATGAGCAGTTCTTC.